This is a list of T cell receptor beta chains from one sample in a study of identical twins. MiXCR, applied by TCRdb to the 5' RACE reads, yields one record per CDR3 protein. Of roughly 690,000 distinct CDR3 sequences listed, roughly 20% are singletons. This same sample was also taken into another study, of T cells expressing NK-cell markers.

Sample: PBMCs. The receptors were sampled from a young woman in good health. Each CDR3 is given without its conserved first and last residue.

V	J	CDR3
TRBV11-2	TRBJ2-1	ASSLTGYEQF
TRBV2	TRBJ1-6	ASSEGTVNSPLH
TRBV6-1	TRBJ2-7	ASSPLAVPPYEQY
TRBV9	TRBJ1-4	ASSVGINEKLF
TRBV25-1	TRBJ2-3	ASISRTDTQY
TRBV20-1	TRBJ2-7	SASGQNLYEQY
TRBV7-2	TRBJ1-2	ASTLIRGYGYT
TRBV15	TRBJ1-1	ATSRESNEAF
TRBV15	TRBJ2-2	ATSTNGNTGELF
TRBV20-1	TRBJ2-3	SAHRRGTDTQY
TRBV20-1	TRBJ2-1	SAPDAGTTFNEQF
TRBV27	TRBJ2-1	ASREVINEQF
TRBV18	TRBJ2-1	ASSPGLVNEQF
TRBV20-1	TRBJ2-1	SARHLDRGSYNEQF
TRBV20-1	TRBJ2-2	SAWTSGLDSGELF
TRBV6-6	TRBJ2-7	ATRTMTYEQY
TRBV12-3/TRBV12-4	TRBJ2-2	ASSFLSGRNTGELF
TRBV6-1	TRBJ2-5	ASSEGVTGYAETQY
TRBV20-1	TRBJ2-7	SAGDRGTGSYEQY
TRBV6-7	TRBJ2-4	ASKGQEAGAKNIQY
TRBV6-1	TRBJ2-7	ASRAGASGSHEQY
TRBV5-1	TRBJ2-1	ASSPRQGGYNEQF
TRBV29-1	TRBJ2-3	SVFGTSFTTDTQY
TRBV20-1	TRBJ1-1	SALAQGANTEAF
TRBV5-1	TRBJ2-1	ASSLGGLPYNEQF